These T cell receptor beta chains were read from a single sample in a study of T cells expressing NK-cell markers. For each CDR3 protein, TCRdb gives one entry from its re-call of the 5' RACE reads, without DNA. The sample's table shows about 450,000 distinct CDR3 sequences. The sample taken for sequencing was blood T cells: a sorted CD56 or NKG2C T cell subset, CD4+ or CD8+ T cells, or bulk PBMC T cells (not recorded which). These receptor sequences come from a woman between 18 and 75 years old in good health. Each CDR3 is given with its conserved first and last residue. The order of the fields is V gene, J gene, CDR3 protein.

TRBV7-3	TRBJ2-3	CASSRTSGSDTQYF
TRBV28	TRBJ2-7	CASSSDRRPYEQYF
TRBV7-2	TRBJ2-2	CASSPLASPGELFF
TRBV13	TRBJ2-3	CASSLGGPRRADTQYF
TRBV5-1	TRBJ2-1	CASSLEPSGKLTYEQFF
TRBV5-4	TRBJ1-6	CASSSDGFNSPLHF
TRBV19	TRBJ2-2	CASSGRENTGELFF
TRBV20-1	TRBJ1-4	CSAVRDREYEKLFF
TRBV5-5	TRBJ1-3	CASSLLRTASASGNTIYF
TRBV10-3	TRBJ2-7	CAISEGVRSNEQYF
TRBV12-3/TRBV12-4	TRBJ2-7	CASSPVNSYEQYF
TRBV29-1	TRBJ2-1	CSAKGLADYNEQFF
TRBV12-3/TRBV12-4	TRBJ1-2	CASSGTVYGYTF
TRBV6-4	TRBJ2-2	CASRPTDRRGAGELFF
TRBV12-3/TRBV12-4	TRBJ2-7	CASSSHGRYEQYF
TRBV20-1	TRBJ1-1	CSAGLTTEAFF
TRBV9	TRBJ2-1	CASSVAGFRNEQFF
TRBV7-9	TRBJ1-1	CASRLGFNTEAFF
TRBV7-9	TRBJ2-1	CASSLGGGMNEQFF
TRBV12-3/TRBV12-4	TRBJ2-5	CASSSADSRETQYF
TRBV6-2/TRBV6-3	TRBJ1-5	CASRELGNQPQHF
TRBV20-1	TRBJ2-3	CSARDWSLARDTQYF
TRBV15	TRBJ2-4	CATRGTGSYTQYF
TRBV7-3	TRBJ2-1	CASSLSGVGNEQFF
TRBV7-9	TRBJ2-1	CASSKQGAGEQFF
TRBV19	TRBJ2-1	CASSIGGAGDSNEQFF
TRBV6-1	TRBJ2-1	CASRKPQGRNEQFF
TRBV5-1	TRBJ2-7	CASSLTGAPYEQYF
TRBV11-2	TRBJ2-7	CASREASRYEQYF
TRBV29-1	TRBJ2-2	CSAPVGTSNTGELFF
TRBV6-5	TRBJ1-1	CASSYQGKNTEAFF
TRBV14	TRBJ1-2	CASSQPILTGNYGYTF
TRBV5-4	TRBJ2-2	CASSPPTSSVGELFF
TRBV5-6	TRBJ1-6	CASSFKGARNSPLHF
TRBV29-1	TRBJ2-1	CSVGGGADEQFF
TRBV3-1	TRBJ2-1	CASSPGTSGGAYEQFF
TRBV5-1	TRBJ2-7	CASSTTSGTDYEQYF
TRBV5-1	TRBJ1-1	CASSPLEGGNTEAFF
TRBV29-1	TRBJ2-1	CSVDSLTSYNEQFF
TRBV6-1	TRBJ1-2	CASSTGGLNYGYTF
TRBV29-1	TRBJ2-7	CSVKRDSYEQYF
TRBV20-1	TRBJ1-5	CSARVRDSGNQPQHF
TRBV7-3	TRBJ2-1	CASAGLAGVPQEKQFF
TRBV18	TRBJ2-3	CASSPRVLDTQYF
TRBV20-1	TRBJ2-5	CSANIAIAGGKETQYF
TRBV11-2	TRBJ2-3	CASSRSSWPSGGSSTDTQYF
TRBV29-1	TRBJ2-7	CSVVRGQAYEQYF
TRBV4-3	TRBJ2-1	CASSQDTGDYNEQFF
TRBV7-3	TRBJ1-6	CASLSTGDNSPLHF
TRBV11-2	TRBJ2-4	CASKSGTAATRETNIQYF
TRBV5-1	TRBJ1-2	CASSSNLDSYGYTF
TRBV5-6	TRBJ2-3	CASSFGQFTDTQYF
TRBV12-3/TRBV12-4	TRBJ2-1	CASRYSGGEGGYNEQFF
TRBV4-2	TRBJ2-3	CASSQADRLSVADTQYF
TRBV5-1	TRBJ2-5	CASSLRDGGMDVTQYF
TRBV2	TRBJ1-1	CASSEAGGRNTEAFF
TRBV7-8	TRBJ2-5	CASSPLAPPGETQYF